The sequence of this TCR beta chain was determined in a study of radiation and T cells in renal cell carcinoma. Study context: Nephrectomy followed 15 Gy stereotactic body radiation by 4 weeks. Study findings and constraints: Pretreatment tumor biopsies were lacking, so baseline clonotypes are unknown. In blood, top tumor clones expanded by 2 weeks, shrinking by 4.

TCRdb's table, derived via immunoSEQ multiplex PCR, lists solely in-frame clones and lacks some. The data show about 130,000 clones, with roughly 80% seen just once and less than 3.5% held by the top ten. In the case of this clone: Its antigen is unknown.

Time point noted: baseline pretreatment blood. As for treatment: 15 Gy SBRT to primary tumor, nephrectomy 4 weeks later. Radiation-treated patients gave blood at baseline, week 2 and week 4. V was cut by 3 bases and J by 8 bases, with 13 bases left in between. CDR3 length: 13 residues. Looked up from germline, CDR1 is MNHEY and CDR2 is SMNVEV (reference sequence). Sample: blood, taken from a patient whose treatment included radiotherapy and nephrectomy. This sequence joins TRBV27 and TRBJ1-1; weak D call: TRBD1 (5 bases). The receptor's source is a woman aged 60 to 75 with renal cell carcinoma. CDR3 protein: CASSFPGIEEAFF. CDR3 DNA: TGTGCCAGCAGTTTCCCAGGGATCGAGGAAGCTTTCTTT.